This T cell receptor beta chain comes out of a study of T cell repertoires in cytomegalovirus infection. Study details: Well-studied HLA-B-restricted CMV epitopes were used in the study alongside recently identified HLA-C-restricted ones.

The table lists this clonotype with a few counts. Its antigen is not identified. V lost 8 bases to trimming and J lost 6 bases, with 13 bases between them. The germline gives CDR1 SNHLY, CDR2 FYNNEI. CDR3 size: 12 residues. Study-level results: Cumulated frequencies of public TCR beta families served to identify carriers of CMV plus the relevant HLA. The response measured ex vivo was dominated by TCR beta clonotypes (HLA-C-restricted and CMV-specific).

TCRdb used MiXCR to reprocess the reads, holding one entry per CDR3 protein. Altogether some 940,000 distinct CDR3 sequences are present, roughly 30% being singletons, with the ten largest covering around 15%. The rearrangement uses TRBV2 and TRBJ1-1; the D gene is possibly TRBD1 (6 bases). This clonotype originated in a human donor in good health (CMV status not recorded). Some clones in this sample may be carry-over from other donors' samples. Sequenced material: cultured CD8+ T cells from PBMCs, taken from culture after CMV antigen stimulation. The CDR3 DNA is TGTGCCAGCTATGGAGGGGGTGCTGAAGCTTTCTTT. This encodes CASYGGGAEAFF. The full variable domain, rest sourced from reference TRBV2 and TRBJ1-1, is EPEVTQTPSHQVTQMGQEVILRCVPISNHLYFYWYRQILGQKVEFLVSFYNNEISEKSEIFDDQFSVERPDGSNFTLKIRSTKLEDSAMYFCASYGGGAEAFFGQGTRLTVV.